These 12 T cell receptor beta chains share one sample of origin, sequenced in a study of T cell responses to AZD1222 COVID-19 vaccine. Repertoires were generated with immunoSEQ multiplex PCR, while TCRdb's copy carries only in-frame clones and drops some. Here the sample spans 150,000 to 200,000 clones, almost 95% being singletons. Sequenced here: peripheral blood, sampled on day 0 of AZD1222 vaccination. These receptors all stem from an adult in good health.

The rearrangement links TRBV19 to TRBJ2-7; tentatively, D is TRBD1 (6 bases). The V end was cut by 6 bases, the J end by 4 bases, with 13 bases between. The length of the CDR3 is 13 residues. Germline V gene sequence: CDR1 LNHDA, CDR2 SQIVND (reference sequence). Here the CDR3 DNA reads TGTGCCAGTAGCCCTGACAGGTCGTACGAGCAGTACTTC. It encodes CASSPDRSYEQYF.

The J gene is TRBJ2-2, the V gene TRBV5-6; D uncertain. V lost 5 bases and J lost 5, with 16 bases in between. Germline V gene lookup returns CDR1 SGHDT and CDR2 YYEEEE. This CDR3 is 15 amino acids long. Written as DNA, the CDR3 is TGTGCCAGCAGACGCGACCCAATCGCAACCGGGGAGCTGTTTTTT. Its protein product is CASRRDPIATGELFF.

CDR3 loop: CASSLLGTGELFF. The DNA of the CDR3 is TGTGCCAGCAGCTTGTTAGGCACCGGGGAGCTGTTTTTT. This sequence joins TRBV11-2 and TRBJ2-2; no reliable D call. Germline CDR1 SGHAT, CDR2 FQNNGV. This CDR3 is 13 amino acids long. Trimming left V 3 bases short and J 4 bases short, with 6 bases between.

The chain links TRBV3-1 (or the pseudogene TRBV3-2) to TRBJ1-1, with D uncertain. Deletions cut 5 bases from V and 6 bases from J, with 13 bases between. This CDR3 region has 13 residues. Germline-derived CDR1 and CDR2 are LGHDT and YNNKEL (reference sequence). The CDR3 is CASSSRGDAEAFF. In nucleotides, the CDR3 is TGTGCCAGCAGCTCCCGGGGAGACGCTGAAGCTTTCTTT.

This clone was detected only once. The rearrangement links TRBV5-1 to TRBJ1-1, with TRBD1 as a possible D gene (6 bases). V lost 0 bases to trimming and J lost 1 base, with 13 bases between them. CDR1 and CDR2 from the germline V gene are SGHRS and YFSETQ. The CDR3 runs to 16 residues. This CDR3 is CASSLDLGAPNTEAFF. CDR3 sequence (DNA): TGCGCCAGCAGCTTGGATCTGGGGGCGCCGAACACTGAAGCTTTCTTT. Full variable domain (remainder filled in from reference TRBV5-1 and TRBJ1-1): KAGVTQTPRYLIKTRGQQVTLSCSPISGHRSVSWYQQTPGQGLQFLFEYFSETQRNKGNFPGRFSGRQFSNSRSEMNVSTLELGDSALYLCASSLDLGAPNTEAFFGQGTRLTVV.

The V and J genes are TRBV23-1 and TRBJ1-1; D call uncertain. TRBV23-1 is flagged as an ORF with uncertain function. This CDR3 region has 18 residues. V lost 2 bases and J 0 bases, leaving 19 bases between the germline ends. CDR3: CASSQNSPLVALNTEAFF. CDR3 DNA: TGCGCCAGCAGTCAAAATTCCCCTCTCGTGGCTCTGAACACTGAAGCTTTCTTT.

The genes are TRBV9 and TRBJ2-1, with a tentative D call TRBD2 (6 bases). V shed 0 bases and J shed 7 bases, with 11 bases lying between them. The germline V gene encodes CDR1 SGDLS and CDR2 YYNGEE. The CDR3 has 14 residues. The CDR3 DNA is TGTGCCAGCAGCGTAGAGGGGCTAGCGAATGAGCAGTTCTTC. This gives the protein CASSVEGLANEQFF. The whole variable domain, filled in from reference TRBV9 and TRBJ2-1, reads DSGVTQTPKHLITATGQRVTLRCSPRSGDLSVYWYQQSLDQGLQFLIQYYNGEERAKGNILERFSAQQFPDLHSELNLSSLELGDSALYFCASSVEGLANEQFFGPGTRLTVL.

CDR3 sequence (DNA): TGTGCCAGCAGCCCAACATCAGGGGGGTACGGCTACACCTTC. It yields the protein CASSPTSGGYGYTF. J is TRBJ1-2 and V is TRBV7-9; TRBD1 matches 7 bases. Unmatched junction bases numbered 11, after V lost 5 bases and J lost 8 bases. From germline, CDR1 is SEHNR and CDR2 FQNEAQ (reference sequence). The CDR3 has 14 amino acids.

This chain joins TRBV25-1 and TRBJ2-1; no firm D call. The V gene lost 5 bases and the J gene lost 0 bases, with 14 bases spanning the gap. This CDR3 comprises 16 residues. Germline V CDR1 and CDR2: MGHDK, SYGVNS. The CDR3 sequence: CASSPLRRSSYNEQFF. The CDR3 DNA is TGTGCCAGCAGTCCCTTGAGAAGGAGCTCCTACAATGAGCAGTTCTTC.

The CDR3 DNA sequence: TGTGCTAGTGGTTTGAGCGGGAGCCTTACTAATGAGCAGTTCTTC. Translation: CASGLSGSLTNEQFF. The V call is TRBV12-5, the J call TRBJ2-1, with 8 bases fitting TRBD2. Germline assignment: CDR1 LGHNT and CDR2 FRNRAP. Germline trimming cut 2 bases from V and 7 bases from J; bases unmatched to any gene: 7. The CDR3 runs to 15 residues.

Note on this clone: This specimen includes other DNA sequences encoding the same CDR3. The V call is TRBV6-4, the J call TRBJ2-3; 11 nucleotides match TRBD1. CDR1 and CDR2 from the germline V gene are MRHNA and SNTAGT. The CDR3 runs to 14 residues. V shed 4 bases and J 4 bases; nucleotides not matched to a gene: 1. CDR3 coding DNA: TGTGCCAGCAGTGGGACAGGGGGCGCAGATACGCAGTATTTT. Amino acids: CASSGTGGADTQYF.

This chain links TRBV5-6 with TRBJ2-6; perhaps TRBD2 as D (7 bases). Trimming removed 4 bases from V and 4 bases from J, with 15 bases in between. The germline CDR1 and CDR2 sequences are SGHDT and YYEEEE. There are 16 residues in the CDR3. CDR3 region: CASSPRGAIGANVLTF. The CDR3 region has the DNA TGTGCCAGCAGCCCTCGGGGGGCAATCGGGGCCAACGTCCTGACTTTC.